This entry lists 29 T cell receptor beta chains sequenced from one sample in a study of a mutant IDH1 vaccine in newly diagnosed glioma. Sequencing used immunoSEQ multiplex PCR; TCRdb keeps in-frame clones, though not all of them. The table has roughly 120,000 clones, 75% to 90% seen once. No antigen has been assigned to these receptors. Time point defined: week 11, during vaccination. The vaccine gave 300 ug of a 20-mer mutant IDH1 peptide subcutaneously per dose. The sequences come from PBMCs, collected from a glioma patient whose treatment included an IDH1 peptide vaccine. All receptors derive from a woman between 45 and 60 years old with glioma.

J is TRBJ1-5 and V is TRBV7-9, with D unresolved. The V gene's germline CDR1 is SEHNR and CDR2 FQNEAQ (reference sequence). The ends were cut back, 5 bases at V and 6 bases at J, with 11 bases in the middle. The CDR3 has 13 amino acids. As DNA, the CDR3 is TGTGCCAGCAGCCCCGGGTTGACTCAGCCCCAGCATTTT. As protein: CASSPGLTQPQHF.

CDR3 in amino acids: CASTPGDRDQPQHF. The CDR3 region has the DNA TGCGCCAGCACTCCCGGGGACAGGGATCAGCCCCAGCATTTT. This sequence joins TRBV5-1 and TRBJ1-5; 9 nucleotides agree with TRBD1. J was trimmed by 5 bases and V by 6 bases; bases with no gene match: 6. This CDR3 comprises 14 residues. Germline lookup yields CDR1 SGHRS and CDR2 YFSETQ.

CDR3 bases: TGTGCCAGCAGTTCCGATCTAGCGGGGTACTACAATGAGCAGTTCTTC. Translation gives CASSSDLAGYYNEQFF. The J gene is TRBJ2-1, the V gene TRBV27; TRBD2 matches 9 bases. This CDR3 contains 16 residues. V trimming: 4 bases; J trimming: 3 bases; junction bases outside the gene matches: 7. CDR1 and CDR2 (germline): MNHEY, SMNVEV (reference sequence).

The chain joins TRBV28 to TRBJ1-1, with no clear D. The CDR3 is 15 amino acids. Per germline, CDR1 MDHEN and CDR2 SYDVKM. Trimming took 1 base from V and 8 from J, leaving 17 bases between them. The CDR3 loop is CASSLLSFGWQEAFF. CDR3 sequence (DNA): TGTGCCAGCAGTTTATTGAGCTTTGGCTGGCAGGAAGCTTTCTTT.

CDR3 sequence (DNA): TGTGCCCTGGGGGGGGCGGTTTCTAACTATGGCTACACCTTC. It yields the protein CALGGAVSNYGYTF. V gene TRBV30 combines with J gene TRBJ1-2, with D possibly matching TRBD1 (6 bases). The CDR3 covers 14 residues. With 8 bases removed from V and 0 bases from J, the gap between germline ends came to 16 bases. CDR1 and CDR2 from the germline V gene are GTSNPN and SVGIG (reference sequence). Full variable domain (remainder filled in from reference TRBV30 and TRBJ1-2): SQTIHQWPATLVQPVGSPLSLECTVEGTSNPNLYWYRQAAGRGLQLLFYSVGIGQISSEVPQNLSASRPQDRQFILSSKKLLLSDSGFYLCALGGAVSNYGYTFGSGTRLTVV.

The chain carries TRBV11-2 and TRBJ2-5, with 8 nucleotides matching TRBD2. Germline CDR1 reads SGHAT; CDR2 reads FQNNGV. J lost 5 bases, V lost 3 bases, and 5 bases had no gene match. CDR3 length: 14 residues. CDR3 loop: CASSFAGGGETQYF. The CDR3, as DNA: TGTGCCAGCAGCTTCGCGGGAGGCGGTGAGACCCAGTACTTC.

The chain uses TRBV19 and TRBJ1-2, with D possibly TRBD1 on 5 matching bases. Trimming removed 6 bases from V and 3 bases from J, with 8 bases in between. The CDR3 is 12 amino acids. Germline values: CDR1 LNHDA, CDR2 SQIVND (reference sequence). This CDR3 is CASRGEDYGYTF. The CDR3 DNA sequence: TGTGCCAGTAGAGGGGAGGACTATGGCTACACCTTC.

This chain links TRBV7-2 with TRBJ2-3; 7 positions match TRBD2. CDR1 SGHTA and CDR2 FQGNSA come from the germline V gene. The CDR3 sequence is 16 residues long. Trimming at V came to 4 bases and at J to 2 bases, leaving 9 bases not matched to a gene. The CDR3 here is CASSSLRELITDTQYF. CDR3 nucleotides: TGTGCCAGCAGCTCGTTGCGGGAGTTGATCACAGATACGCAGTATTTT.

Remarks on this clone: At one end the junction does not follow the germline gene, possibly because of a read error. J is TRBJ1-3 and V is TRBV7-7; D remains ambiguous. Germline values: CDR1 SSHAT, CDR2 FNYEAQ (reference sequence). CDR3 length: 14 residues. Here the CDR3 reads CASSPTPAGNTIYF. The CDR3 nucleotides read TGTGCTAGCAGCCCAACCCCGGCTGGAAACACCATATATTTT.

A single count supports this clone. Here the CDR3 reads CSVPDRPNGELFF. The CDR3 coding sequence is TGCAGCGTGCCGGACAGGCCGAATGGGGAACTGTTTTTT. The V and J genes are TRBV29-1 and TRBJ1-4, with 7 nucleotides matching TRBD1. V lost 6 bases to trimming and J lost 12 bases; unmatched junction nucleotides: 13. This CDR3 has 13 amino acids. Germline CDR1 and CDR2: SQVTM and ANQGSEA.

The J gene is TRBJ1-6, the V gene TRBV5-1, with D hard to call. The V end was cut by 0 bases, the J end by 0 bases, with 4 bases between. The CDR3 consists of 15 residues. The germline V gene encodes CDR1 SGHRS and CDR2 YFSETQ. CDR3 DNA: TGCGCCAGCAGCTTGGGGAGCTCCTATAATTCACCCCTCCACTTT. Protein: CASSLGSSYNSPLHF.

The rearrangement uses TRBV6-1 and TRBJ1-5; 7 bases fit TRBD1. Germline values: CDR1 MNHNS, CDR2 SASEGT. V lost 4 bases, J lost 3 bases, and 6 bases stayed unmatched. The CDR3 is 15 amino acids. The CDR3 DNA reads as TGTGCCAGCAGTGCCCAAGACAGGGTCAATCAGCCCCAGCATTTT. It translates to CASSAQDRVNQPQHF.

The rearrangement joins TRBV28 to TRBJ2-7; 7 bases fit TRBD1. The V and J ends lost 1 base and 3 bases, in that order; junction bases with no gene match: 6. CDR1 MDHEN and CDR2 SYDVKM come from the germline V gene. CDR3 length: 15 amino acids. This chain's CDR3 is CASSLLQGTGYEQYF. Here the CDR3 DNA reads TGTGCCAGCAGTTTATTACAGGGGACCGGCTACGAGCAGTACTTC.

The rearrangement joins TRBV5-1 to TRBJ2-5, with D possibly TRBD2 on 5 matching bases. V was pared by 0 bases and J by 5 bases, with 11 bases between. Germline V gene data show CDR1 as SGHRS and CDR2 as YFSETQ. This CDR3 has 14 residues. The DNA of the CDR3 is TGCGCCAGCAGCTTGGCCGTGGGAGTGGAGACCCAGTACTTC. Its translation: CASSLAVGVETQYF. The variable domain in full, completed from reference TRBV5-1 and TRBJ2-5, reads KAGVTQTPRYLIKTRGQQVTLSCSPISGHRSVSWYQQTPGQGLQFLFEYFSETQRNKGNFPGRFSGRQFSNSRSEMNVSTLELGDSALYLCASSLAVGVETQYFGPGTRLLVL.

The chain employs TRBV19 and TRBJ2-7, with 15 positions matching TRBD2. This CDR3 contains 18 residues. Germline assignment: CDR1 LNHDA and CDR2 SQIVND (reference sequence). V lost 0 bases and J lost 12; bases outside the gene matches: 15. CDR3 in DNA: TGTGCCAGTAGTATAGATTTAAAGTTCAGGACTAGCGGGAGGGCCCTGTACTTC. Translation gives CASSIDLKFRTSGRALYF.

In this sample, this clone turned up a few times. V usage is TRBV21-1 and J usage is TRBJ2-3. TRBV21-1 is termed a pseudogene. The CDR3 runs 13 residues. This CDR3 reads CASSRNSTDTQYF. The CDR3 bases are TGTGCCAGCAGCAGAAATAGCACAGATACGCAGTATTTT.

V and J are TRBV7-3 and TRBJ2-5, with D unclear. CDR1 SGHTA and CDR2 FQGTGA come from the germline V gene. The CDR3 covers 14 residues. Trimming pared 5 bases from V and 0 bases from J, leaving 10 bases between. The CDR3 DNA reads as TGTGCCAGCAGCCTAAATGGGGACCAAGAGACCCAGTACTTC. This encodes CASSLNGDQETQYF.

This clone was detected only once. This chain links TRBV7-8 with TRBJ2-5; TRBD2 matches at 11 bases. The CDR3 runs 16 residues. With V trimmed by 4 bases and J by 7 bases, 11 bases remained unmatched. Germline loops: CDR1 SGHVS, CDR2 FQNEAQ. The CDR3: CASSSPLTSGIGTQYF. The CDR3, as DNA: TGTGCCAGCAGCTCCCCGTTGACTAGCGGGATCGGGACCCAGTACTTC.

This clone turned up a few times. The V call is TRBV19, the J call TRBJ2-1; no reliable D call. Germline V gene sequence: CDR1 LNHDA, CDR2 SQIVND (reference sequence). V was shortened by 6 bases and J by 2 bases, with 17 bases between the two germline ends. This CDR3 is built from 16 residues. The CDR3 DNA reads TGTGCCAGTAGGGCAGGCGGCACAGCGACCTACAATGAGCAGTTCTTC. This translates into CASRAGGTATYNEQFF.

V gene TRBV5-6 combines with J gene TRBJ1-3; no clear D. CDR3 length: 16 residues. Trimming pared 4 bases from V and 0 bases from J, leaving 14 bases between. Germline assignment: CDR1 SGHDT and CDR2 YYEEEE. The CDR3 spells CASSLPPKSSGNTIYF. The CDR3 DNA is TGTGCCAGCAGCCTTCCCCCCAAGAGCTCTGGAAACACCATATATTTT. Based on the CDR3 plus reference TRBV5-6 and TRBJ1-3, the full variable domain is DAGVTQSPTHLIKTRGQQVTLRCSPKSGHDTVSWYQQALGQGPQFIFQYYEEEERQRGNFPDRFSGHQFPNYSSELNVNALLLGDSALYLCASSLPPKSSGNTIYFGEGSWLTVV.

The chain has TRBV27 and TRBJ2-7; 11 nucleotides agree with TRBD2. CDR3 length: 15 amino acids. Trimming removed 2 bases from V and 6 bases from J; junction bases left unmatched: 6. The germline CDR1 and CDR2 sequences are MNHEY and SMNVEV (reference sequence). This chain's CDR3 is CASSLRSGRVPEQYF. The CDR3 coding sequence is TGTGCCAGCAGTTTACGTAGCGGGAGGGTTCCCGAGCAGTACTTC.

The chain couples TRBV28 to TRBJ2-1; 8 nucleotides align to TRBD1. Looked up from germline, CDR1 is MDHEN and CDR2 is SYDVKM. Germline trimming cut 6 bases from V and 2 bases from J; bases unmatched to any gene: 6. This CDR3 comprises 15 residues. The CDR3 nucleotides are TGTGCCAGCAGGATTTTACAGGGGGCCTACAATGAGCAGTTCTTC. This codes for CASRILQGAYNEQFF.

The chain carries TRBV5-8 and TRBJ2-1; 7 positions match TRBD2. Looked up from germline, CDR1 is SGHTS and CDR2 is YDEGEE. V was clipped by 5 bases and J by 4 bases; unmatched bases: 9. The CDR3 spans 15 residues. The CDR3: CASRGLADLYNEQFF. CDR3 nucleotides: TGTGCCAGCAGGGGTCTAGCGGACTTATACAATGAGCAGTTCTTC. The full variable domain, completed using reference TRBV5-8 and TRBJ2-1, is EAGVTQSPTHLIKTRGQQATLRCSPISGHTSVYWYQQALGLGLQFLLWYDEGEERNRGNFPPRFSGRQFPNYSSELNVNALELEDSALYLCASRGLADLYNEQFFGPGTRLTVL.

This sequence joins TRBV6-5 and TRBJ2-5; D remains ambiguous. The V end lost 5 bases, the J end lost 2 bases, and 12 bases lay between the germline ends. Germline-derived CDR1 and CDR2 are MNHEY and SVGAGI. This CDR3 is built from 14 residues. The CDR3 coding sequence is TGTGCCAGCAGTCCCGTTCACGTTCAAGAGACCCAGTACTTC. Translation: CASSPVHVQETQYF.

There are a few counts of this clone. The rearrangement uses TRBV19 and TRBJ1-1; D may be TRBD1 (5 bases). The CDR3 spans 14 residues. V was cut by 3 bases and J by 6 bases, with 14 bases left in between. CDR1 is LNHDA and CDR2 is SQIVND in the germline V gene (reference sequence). This chain's CDR3 is CASSMEGREAEAFF. CDR3 DNA: TGTGCCAGTAGTATGGAGGGGAGGGAGGCTGAAGCTTTCTTT.

This CDR3 is CASSDSLNQPQHF. CDR3 sequence (DNA): TGCGCCAGCAGTGATAGCTTAAATCAGCCCCAGCATTTT. V and J are TRBV10-2 and TRBJ1-5, with D uncertain. The germline V gene has CDR1 WSHSY and CDR2 SAAADI. V was shortened by 3 bases and J by 4 bases, with 7 bases between the two germline ends. The CDR3 sequence is 13 residues long.

The rearrangement joins TRBV6-1 to TRBJ2-5; D is uncertain. The J call could be wrong; TRBJ2-7 is a better fit for the DNA end. Looked up from germline, CDR1 is MNHNS and CDR2 is SASEGT. This CDR3 has 14 amino acids. DNA of the CDR3: TGTGCCAGCAGTGAAAGGACGGGCTCCTACGAGCAGTACTTC. This encodes CASSERTGSYEQYF.

V and J are TRBV9 and TRBJ2-7; the D is unclear. Germline V gene data show CDR1 as SGDLS and CDR2 as YYNGEE. Trimming pared 0 bases from V and 6 bases from J, leaving 7 bases between. This CDR3 has 12 residues. The DNA of the CDR3 is TGTGCCAGCAGCGTAGGGGGTGGCGAGCAGTACTTC. This gives the protein CASSVGGGEQYF.

This chain joins TRBV9 and TRBJ2-6; D is undetermined. This CDR3 region has 15 residues. The V end was cut by 0 bases, the J end by 2 bases, with 6 bases between. Germline loops: CDR1 SGDLS, CDR2 YYNGEE. CDR3 DNA sequence: TGTGCCAGCAGCGTAGGGGATACTGGGGCCAACGTCCTGACTTTC. Protein product: CASSVGDTGANVLTF.